This TCR beta chain was identified during a study of blood T cell repertoires in COVID-19. Whole-study context: Nucleic acid was either cDNA or gDNA, and it came from T cells, B-cell-depleted T cells, or PBMCs.

Methods used by the authors: Estimated nucleated cell counts came from reference gene primer amplification. Generated by immunoSEQ multiplex PCR, the TCRdb table keeps only in-frame clones and is missing some. V, J and clone size reflect that table, while D and trimming were determined from the DNA. Of a few hundred thousand clones listed, approximately 87% are singletons. Recovered status in Cohort 3 required two negative PCRs, clearance, or symptom resolution. The receptor's source is a woman aged 45-65 years who had recovered from COVID-19. The sample was PBMCs or T cells enriched from blood (not recorded which).

The CDR3 coding sequence is TGTGCCAGCAGCTTCATCGGACTAGCGGATACCACAGATACGCAGTATTTT. It yields the protein CASSFIGLADTTDTQYF. This chain links TRBV7-2 with TRBJ2-3; 10 bases map to TRBD2. The CDR3 contains 17 residues. The germline V gene has CDR1 SGHTA and CDR2 FQGNSA. J was trimmed by 2 bases and V by 3 bases; bases with no gene match: 8.